This TCR beta chain was recovered during a study of a mutant IDH1 vaccine in newly diagnosed glioma (dated by TCRdb to the early 2020s). The study in broad terms: Patients were given eight vaccinations, in weeks 1, 3, 5, 7, 11, 15, 19 and 23, which matched visits V03 through V10. Six visits were used for peripheral blood collection: V03 (baseline), V05, V07, V10, V12 and V13. Before enrollment, most patients had been given radiochemotherapy with temozolomide as standard therapy, while the rest had received either radiotherapy alone or temozolomide alone. Vaccination began 4-6 weeks after radiotherapy alone, or alongside temozolomide cycles in the chemotherapy-containing groups. For exploratory analyses, some 24 treated patients had longitudinal TCRB deep sequencing done wherever samples were available. Of the approximately 29 treated patients, about 62% were male and about 40% were female, and a mean age of roughly 40 years was recorded.

The method behind the library was the immunoSEQ multiplex PCR assay. Rearranged TCR beta chain sequences were amplified using the hsTCRB Kit according to the manufacturer's protocol. TCRB libraries were sequenced on an Illumina MiSeq. Turning to the authors' computational methods: The proprietary platform of the kit vendor was used for demultiplexing, trimming and gene mapping. Not all clones reach the TCRdb copy of this immuneACCESS table, which keeps in-frame sequences only. Checked studies attribute under half of the gap to unresolved V genes and leave the rest unexplained. The D gene and trimming were derived from the DNA, and the V and J assignments and clone size from that table. The sample includes roughly 51,000 clones, with approximately 80% observed a single time. Clones ranked in the top ten supply over 3% of the sample. On this clone: Its antigen remains undetermined. No base-level quality is on record; no much larger clone is a single base apart.

What the study reported, not specific to this receptor: Immune responses induced by the vaccine were seen in around 93% of patients across multiple MHC alleles. PBMC samples for TCRB deep sequencing were selected based on availability. Changes in the top peripheral T cell clonotypes picked up by TCRB sequencing did not appear to be linked to pseudoprogression. The authors noted that analyses of patient blood samples could not be reproduced because of sample limitations.

Read against the paper, the sample's time point label means: week 5, during vaccination. A 20-mer mutant IDH1 peptide at 300 micrograms in Montanide made up each vaccine dose, which was injected subcutaneously together with topical imiquimod. The donors had newly diagnosed IDH1-mutant astrocytomas of WHO grade 3 or 4 that showed loss of nuclear ATRX. The samples were drawn from NOA16, a multicentre, single-arm, open-label phase I trial in Germany that tested a mutant IDH1 peptide vaccine in humans for the first time. Genomic DNA for TCRB sequencing was extracted from EDTA blood using the DNeasy Blood and Tissue Kit. From a lookup of the germline V gene (reference sequence), CDR1 and CDR2 are GTSNPN and SVGIG. From the cysteine through the phenylalanine, the CDR3 covers 12 amino acids. Only CDR3 DNA is held: 36 bases, read in frame from base 1. The V and J ends are trimmed by 0 bases and 6 bases, leaving 8 bases between them.

Sequences were derived from PBMCs, sampled from a glioma patient whose treatment included an IDH1 peptide vaccine. The rearranged chain carries TRBV30 and TRBJ1-1, with the D segment identity uncertain. The TCR was taken from a young woman with glioma. Some clones in this sample may be carry-over from other donors' samples. Here the CDR3 is given as CAWSVRQSEAFF. DNA sequence: TGTGCCTGGAGTGTAAGGCAGTCTGAAGCTTTCTTT.